The 17 T cell receptor beta chains given below trace back to one sample, sequenced in a study of cytomegalovirus exposure and HLA in healthy donors. 13 Jbeta primers and 60 Vbeta primers were used for the PCR. Measured with immunoSEQ multiplex PCR; TCRdb has only the in-frame clones, and not every one. This sample has 150,000 or so clones, with 60% to 85% found just once. Specimen: PBMCs. The receptors were sampled from a man aged 35 to 55 in good health and CMV-seropositive.

This clone was seen only once. The chain is built from TRBV10-2 and TRBJ2-4; the D gene is possibly TRBD2 (6 bases). The CDR3 contains 18 residues. The germline gives CDR1 WSHSY, CDR2 SAAADI. Trimming stripped 2 bases from V and 1 base from J, with 18 bases between. The CDR3 nucleotides are TGCGCCAGCAGTGAGACTTCCGGGGGATGGATGGCCAAAAACATTCAGTACTTC. Protein: CASSETSGGWMAKNIQYF.

The CDR3: CASSESGTLHEQYF. CDR3 DNA: TGTGCCAGCAGTGAAAGCGGGACCTTGCACGAGCAGTACTTC. The chain carries TRBV2 and TRBJ2-7; 7 nucleotides line up with TRBD2. The CDR3 is made up of 14 amino acids. Germline-derived CDR1 and CDR2 are SNHLY and FYNNEI. Trimming cost V 2 bases and J 5 bases; bases outside gene matches: 6.

The chain has TRBV7-6 and TRBJ1-4, with D possibly being TRBD1 (6 bases). The CDR3 covers 17 residues. Germline V gene data show CDR1 as SGHVS and CDR2 as FNYEAQ. Deletions cut 5 bases from V and 4 bases from J, with 20 bases between. Here the CDR3 DNA reads TGTGCCAGCAGCCCTGCCCCCGCGACAGGACTTAATGAAAAACTGTTTTTT. Protein sequence: CASSPAPATGLNEKLFF.

V usage is TRBV6-5 and J usage is TRBJ1-2; perhaps TRBD1 as D (5 bases). The ends were cut back, 7 bases at V and 5 bases at J, with 14 bases in the middle. The CDR3 is made up of 13 amino acids. Germline V gene data show CDR1 as MNHEY and CDR2 as SVGAGI. The CDR3 spells CASNRAQGYGYTF. In DNA form, the CDR3 reads TGTGCCAGCAATAGGGCGCAGGGTTATGGCTACACCTTC.

The J gene is TRBJ2-7, the V gene TRBV5-6; 8 bases are shared with TRBD2. From germline, CDR1 is SGHDT and CDR2 YYEEEE. V lost 2 bases and J lost 3; bases outside the gene matches: 7. The CDR3 has 15 amino acids. CDR3 loop: CASSFELAAGYEQYF. For the CDR3, the DNA is TGTGCCAGCAGCTTTGAACTAGCGGCAGGCTACGAGCAGTACTTC.

The rearrangement uses TRBV28 and TRBJ2-7, with a possible D match to TRBD1 (5 bases). Germline CDR1 MDHEN, CDR2 SYDVKM. V was shortened by 6 bases and J by 0 bases, with 15 bases between the two germline ends. The CDR3 consists of 15 residues. CDR3 sequence reads: CASRLLDNDSYEQYF. In DNA, the CDR3 is TGTGCCAGCAGGCTGCTGGACAACGACTCCTACGAGCAGTACTTC.

V and J are TRBV5-1 and TRBJ2-5, with TRBD2 as a possible D gene (6 bases). V was clipped by 0 bases and J by 5 bases, with 8 bases between them. The CDR3 is made up of 13 amino acids. Germline loops: CDR1 SGHRS, CDR2 YFSETQ. Here the CDR3 DNA reads TGCGCCAGCAGCTTGGAAGGGAGGGAGACCCAGTACTTC. Its translation: CASSLEGRETQYF.

This sequence joins TRBV2 and TRBJ2-1, with 9 bases that match TRBD2. V gave up 8 bases and J gave up 1 base; unmatched junction bases: 9. CDR3 length: 16 amino acids. CDR1 is SNHLY and CDR2 is FYNNEI in the germline V gene. The CDR3 here is CASGGLAGASYNEQFF. CDR3 in DNA: TGTGCCAGCGGGGGCTTAGCGGGAGCTTCCTACAATGAGCAGTTCTTC.

The chain has TRBV7-9 and TRBJ2-5, with 10 bases fitting TRBD2. CDR3 length: 17 amino acids. Losses at the gene ends were 0 bases for V and 4 bases for J; bases not matched to a gene: 8. Germline CDR1 and CDR2: SEHNR and FQNEAQ (reference sequence). The CDR3 sequence: CASSLAPSGRVPETQYF. The CDR3 nucleotides read TGTGCCAGCAGCTTAGCTCCTAGCGGGAGAGTCCCAGAGACCCAGTACTTC.

The chain couples TRBV27 to TRBJ2-7; a weak D match, TRBD2 (5 bases). The length of the CDR3 is 11 residues. Trimming cost V 6 bases and J 7 bases, with 10 bases left between them. From germline, CDR1 is MNHEY and CDR2 SMNVEV (reference sequence). CDR3 DNA: TGTGCCAGCAGCCTACTAGGAGAGCAGTACTTC. Amino acids: CASSLLGEQYF.

This chain uses TRBV5-1 with TRBJ1-4; 9 bases are a match to TRBD1. V was clipped by 0 bases and J by 5 bases; unmatched bases: 2. The CDR3 has 15 amino acids. In germline, CDR1 is SGHRS, CDR2 YFSETQ. The CDR3 DNA reads as TGCGCCAGCAGCTTGGTCGGGACAGGGAATGAAAAACTGTTTTTT. Its translation is CASSLVGTGNEKLFF.

The chain is built from TRBV19 and TRBJ2-3, with 11 positions matching TRBD2. The germline CDR1 and CDR2 sequences are LNHDA and SQIVND (reference sequence). This CDR3 comprises 15 residues. V trimming: 3 bases; J trimming: 5 bases; junction bases outside the gene matches: 4. In DNA form, the CDR3 reads TGTGCCAGTAGTATTAGCGGGAGGGCCAGAGATACGCAGTATTTT. The encoded protein is CASSISGRARDTQYF.

The V and J genes are TRBV10-3 and TRBJ2-1, with TRBD2 identical over 9 bases. The CDR3 spans 13 residues. The V segment lost 10 bases and the J segment 8 bases; nucleotides outside the gene matches: 9. Germline loops: CDR1 ENHRY, CDR2 SYGVKD. CDR3 residues: CATASGTGDEQFF. The CDR3 DNA reads as TGTGCCACCGCTAGCGGGACGGGGGATGAGCAGTTCTTC.

This chain connects TRBV10-2 to TRBJ2-7; D is unresolved. The CDR3 covers 11 residues. The ends were cut back, 2 bases at V and 9 bases at J, with 8 bases in the middle. CDR1 and CDR2 (germline): WSHSY, SAAADI. CDR3 nucleotide sequence: TGCGCCAGCAGTGAGATTGGAGTGCAGTACTTC. The encoded protein is CASSEIGVQYF.

This clone was found once. The J gene is TRBJ2-1, the V gene TRBV27; 11 nucleotides match TRBD2. Germline CDR1 is MNHEY and CDR2 is SMNVEV (reference sequence). The CDR3 is made up of 14 amino acids. The V and J ends lost 5 bases and 7 bases, in that order; junction bases with no gene match: 4. The CDR3 DNA follows: TGTGCCAGCAGTCCCCGGACTAGCGGGAATGAGCAGTTCTTC. Residues: CASSPRTSGNEQFF.

The V gene is TRBV7-7, the J gene TRBJ2-2, with D possibly matching TRBD2 (6 bases). With 5 bases removed from V and 6 bases from J, the gap between germline ends came to 19 bases. This CDR3 spans 16 amino acids. From germline, CDR1 is SSHAT and CDR2 FNYEAQ (reference sequence). The CDR3: CASSLQWAGSAGELFF. The CDR3 bases are TGTGCCAGCAGCCTCCAATGGGCGGGGTCGGCCGGGGAGCTGTTTTTT.

The J gene is TRBJ1-2, the V gene TRBV7-9, with 9 nucleotides matching TRBD1. V dropped 4 bases and J dropped 6; count of bases not matched to a gene: 15. Per germline, CDR1 SEHNR and CDR2 FQNEAQ (reference sequence). This CDR3 has 17 amino acids. The CDR3 region is CASSSIHSPGQGDGYTF. DNA for the CDR3: TGTGCCAGCAGCTCGATCCATTCCCCGGGACAGGGCGATGGCTACACCTTC.